This is a list of T cell receptor beta chains from one sample in a study of cytomegalovirus exposure and HLA in healthy donors. Only in-frame clones appear in the TCRdb table, and some are missing; sequencing was by immunoSEQ multiplex PCR. The data hold 170,000 or so clones, with 80% observed a single time. Sequenced input: PBMCs. The source of these receptors is a boy aged 5 to 17 in good health and CMV-seronegative. Both conserved end residues are part of each CDR3. A D gene is named only where the DNA matches it firmly. The size entry is marked missing in some rows and otherwise reads once, few, many or a size class.

d_call clone_size j_call v_call cdr3_nt cdr3_aa
NA NA TRBJ1-4 TRBV30 TGTGCCTGGAGCGCCGGACAGTCAACTAATGAAAAACTGTTTTTT CAWSAGQSTNEKLFF
NA once TRBJ1-2 TRBV15 TGTGCCACCAGCGGCACAGGGAGCGGGAGTAACTATGGCTACACCTTC CATSGTGSGSNYGYTF
NA few TRBJ1-1 TRBV20-1 TGCAGTGCGGTGGACAGAATTGAAGCTTTCTTT CSAVDRIEAFF
NA NA TRBJ1-5 TRBV25-1 TGTGCCACCTCGGACAGTCGCAATCAGCCCCAGCATTTT CATSDSRNQPQHF
TRBD2 NA TRBJ2-3 TRBV7-3 TGTGCCAGCAGCCGGGGGGTCACAGATACGCAGTATTTT CASSRGVTDTQYF
NA NA TRBJ1-2 TRBV5-6 TGTGCCAGCAGCCCGGGACTCAATGGCTACACCTTC CASSPGLNGYTF
TRBD1 NA TRBJ1-3 TRBV10-3 TGTGCCATCAGTGACATGGACAGGGCTGGAAACACCATATATTTT CAISDMDRAGNTIYF
NA NA TRBJ2-5 TRBV6-1 TGTGCCAGCAGTGTGGGGCTGGGGGGTGAGACCCAGTACTTC CASSVGLGGETQYF
NA NA TRBJ1-6 TRBV30 TGTGCCTGGAGCGGGGGGTTTAATTCACCCCTCCACTTT CAWSGGFNSPLHF
TRBD1 NA TRBJ1-2 TRBV19 TGTGCCAGTAGTATGGTACCTGGGGCAGGGGGCGAAGGCTACACCTTC CASSMVPGAGGEGYTF
NA NA TRBJ2-2 TRBV7-2 TGTGCCAGCAGCTTGCCACAGGTGAGCGACACCGGGGAGCTGTTTTTT CASSLPQVSDTGELFF
NA few TRBJ2-1 TRBV6-6 TGTGCCAGCAGTGAACGGGAGCAGTTCTTC CASSEREQFF
TRBD2 once TRBJ2-7 TRBV6-6 TGTGCCAGCTGGCGGGAGGGTGACGAGCAGTACTTC CASWREGDEQYF
TRBD2 NA TRBJ2-7 TRBV4-1 TGCGCCAGCAGCCAAGTGGGGGGGACTAGCGGTAACTACGAGCAGTACTTC CASSQVGGTSGNYEQYF
NA NA TRBJ2-2 TRBV7-6 TGTGCCAGCAGCTTAGAGGTTAGGACACGGCAACCCGGGGAGCTGTTTTTT CASSLEVRTRQPGELFF
NA once TRBJ1-6 TRBV5-1 TGCGCCAGCAGCTTGGGGCAGTTGCCTAATTCACCCCTCCACTTT CASSLGQLPNSPLHF
NA NA TRBJ2-1 TRBV27 TGTGCCAGCAGTTTAGGAGCCGCAAGAAATGAGCAGTTCTTC CASSLGAARNEQFF
NA NA TRBJ1-2 TRBV29-1 TGCAGCGTTGAGGGGACGGGAGTCTATGGCTACACCTTC CSVEGTGVYGYTF
TRBD1 NA TRBJ1-2 TRBV25-1 TGTGCCAGCAGTGAACGCACAGGGGTTCTTCATGGCTACACCTTC CASSERTGVLHGYTF
TRBD1 NA TRBJ1-2 TRBV30 TGTGCCTGGATACTGACAGGGCTGAACTATGGCTACACCTTC CAWILTGLNYGYTF
NA NA TRBJ2-7 TRBV7-6 TGTGCCAGCAGCTTAGGACACAGGAACGAGCAGTACTTC CASSLGHRNEQYF
NA NA TRBJ1-2 TRBV18 TGTGCCAGCTCACCGGGACAAGACTATGGCTACACCTTC CASSPGQDYGYTF
TRBD2 NA TRBJ2-5 TRBV19 TGTGCCAGTAGTATGGGCCAGGGAGGGGAGACCCAGTACTTC CASSMGQGGETQYF
TRBD2 NA TRBJ2-3 TRBV27 TGTGCCAGCAAGTGGGGCGGGGGGGCCTCATTACACACAGATACGCAGTATTTT CASKWGGGASLHTDTQYF
NA NA TRBJ1-1 TRBV9 TGTGCCAGCAGCGTAGCAACAGGGCAGGTAGCTTTCTTT CASSVATGQVAFF
TRBD2 few TRBJ2-1 TRBV9 TGTGCCAGCAGCAAGCGGGGACTATCCCAGGGTGAGCAGTTCTTC CASSKRGLSQGEQFF
TRBD2 few TRBJ2-2 TRBV5-4 TGTGCCAGCAGCCACCCGGATCTAGCGGGGGGAAACACCGGGGAGCTGTTTTTT CASSHPDLAGGNTGELFF
NA few TRBJ2-1 TRBV5-4 TGTGCCAGCAGCCCATTCGCGCAGGGCCCCTTGGCTGAGCAGTTCTTC CASSPFAQGPLAEQFF
NA NA TRBJ1-5 TRBV4-2 TGTGCCAGCAGCCAAGAACCAGGTTTATCTAGCAATCAGCCCCAGCATTTT CASSQEPGLSSNQPQHF
TRBD1 once TRBJ2-3 TRBV9 TGTGCCAGCAGCCCCACCGGGACAGGGATGATGGGGGGGCAGTATTTT CASSPTGTGMMGGQYF
TRBD1 NA TRBJ1-2 TRBV5-5 TGTGCCAGCAGCGCATGGACAGGGAGCATCTATGGCTACACCTTC CASSAWTGSIYGYTF
NA NA TRBJ2-2 TRBV19 TGTGCCAGTAGTCCCCGTGGGGCCCGGGAGCTGTTTTTT CASSPRGARELFF
TRBD1 NA TRBJ2-7 TRBV4-2 TGTGCCAGCAGCCAAACCGGGACAGGGGCGGGCGAGCAGTACTTC CASSQTGTGAGEQYF
NA NA TRBJ1-1 TRBV5-1 TGCGCCAGCAGCTTAAACGGGGGGAGCACTGAAGCTTTCTTT CASSLNGGSTEAFF
TRBD2 NA TRBJ2-7 TRBV5-4 TGTGCCAGCAGCTTAAGCCCGGGACTAGCTCACGAGCAGTACTTC CASSLSPGLAHEQYF
TRBD1 NA TRBJ1-1 TRBV30 TGTGCCTGGAGTGTAATAAGAGGACAGGGAAAATCTGAAGCTTTCTTT CAWSVIRGQGKSEAFF
NA few TRBJ1-1 TRBV7-8 TGTGCCAGCAGCCCCTCGTGGACAGTGAACACTGAAGCTTTCTTT CASSPSWTVNTEAFF